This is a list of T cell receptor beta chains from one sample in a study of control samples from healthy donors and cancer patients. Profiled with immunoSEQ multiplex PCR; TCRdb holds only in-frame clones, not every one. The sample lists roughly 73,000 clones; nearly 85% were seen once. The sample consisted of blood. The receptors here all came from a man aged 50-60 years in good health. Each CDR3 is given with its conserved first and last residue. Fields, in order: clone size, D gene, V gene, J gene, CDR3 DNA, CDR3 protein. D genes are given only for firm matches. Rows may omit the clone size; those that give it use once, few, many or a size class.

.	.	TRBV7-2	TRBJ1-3	TGTGCCAGCAGCTTCACAGGGAGGGGACGTGGAAACACCATATATTTT	CASSFTGRGRGNTIYF
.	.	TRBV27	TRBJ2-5	TGTGCCAGCAGTTTCGAGGGATCGGAGACCCAGTACTTC	CASSFEGSETQYF
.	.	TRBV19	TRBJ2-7	TGTGCCAGTAGTTTGCAGGGTGAAAGCTACGAGCAGTACTTC	CASSLQGESYEQYF
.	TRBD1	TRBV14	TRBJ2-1	TGTGCCAGCAGCCCGACAGGGTTTAAGCAGTTCTTC	CASSPTGFKQFF
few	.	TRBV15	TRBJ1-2	TGTGCCACCAGCAGAGATTTGACAGAATTTGGCTACACCTTC	CATSRDLTEFGYTF
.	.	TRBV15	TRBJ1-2	TGTGCCACCAGCAGAGATAAAGGACAGCTAATCTATGGCTACACCTTC	CATSRDKGQLIYGYTF
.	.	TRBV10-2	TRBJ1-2	TGCGCCAGCGTCGGAGACTCCTCTGGCTACACCTTC	CASVGDSSGYTF
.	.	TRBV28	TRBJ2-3	TGTGCCAGCAGTAGGGTCTTGCGGGGAACAGATACGCAGTATTTT	CASSRVLRGTDTQYF
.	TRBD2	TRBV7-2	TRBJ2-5	TGTGCCAGCAGCCGCGGGGGTTCCCAAGAGACCCAGTACTTC	CASSRGGSQETQYF
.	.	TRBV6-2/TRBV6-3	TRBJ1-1	TGTGCCAGCAGTTACGGTTCCTTTTCCACTGAAGCTTTCTTT	CASSYGSFSTEAFF
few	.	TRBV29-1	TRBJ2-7	TGCAGCGTTGTACAGGGCCAGCAGTACTTC	CSVVQGQQYF
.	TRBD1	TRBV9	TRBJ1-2	TGTGCCAGCAGCTCAGACAGGGGGTGGGGACGCTACACCTTC	CASSSDRGWGRYTF
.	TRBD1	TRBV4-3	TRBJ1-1	TGCGCCAGCAGCCAAGATAGCGTCATCTCAGGGGGTGATCGGGCTTTCTTT	CASSQDSVISGGDRAFF
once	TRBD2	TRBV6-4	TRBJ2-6	TGTGCCAGCAGTGACGGGGGGGGCTCTGGGGCCAACGTCCTGACTTTC	CASSDGGGSGANVLTF
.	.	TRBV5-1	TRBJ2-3	TGCGCCAGCAGCTTGGGGGAAGGAAGCACAGATACGCAGTATTTT	CASSLGEGSTDTQYF
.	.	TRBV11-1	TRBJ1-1	TGTGCCAGCAGCTTGGGTGCAGGAGGGAACACTGAAGCTTTCTTT	CASSLGAGGNTEAFF
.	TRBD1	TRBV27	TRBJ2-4	TGTGCCAGCAGCCCTGTGGTAATCGGACAGGGTACCAAAAACATTCAGTACTTC	CASSPVVIGQGTKNIQYF
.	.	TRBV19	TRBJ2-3	TGTGCCAGTAGTAATGTCGGCACAGATACGCAGTATTTT	CASSNVGTDTQYF
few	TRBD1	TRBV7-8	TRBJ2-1	TGTGCCAGCAGCCCCGGGCAGGGGGCGCTGAGTGAGCAGTTCTTC	CASSPGQGALSEQFF
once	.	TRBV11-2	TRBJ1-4	TGTGCCAGCAGCTTAGGGCAGAGGGGACGGAATGAAAAACTGTTTTTT	CASSLGQRGRNEKLFF
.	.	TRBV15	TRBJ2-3	TGTGCCACCAGCAGAGTAGCGAGCACAGATACGCAGTATTTT	CATSRVASTDTQYF
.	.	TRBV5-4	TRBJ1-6	TGTGCCAGCAGCGAAAGCAGGGCCAGCGGCTCACCCCTCCACTTT	CASSESRASGSPLHF
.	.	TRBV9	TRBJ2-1	TGTGCCAGCAGCGCGAGCTCCGGGTCCAGCTCCTACAATGAGCAGTTCTTC	CASSASSGSSSYNEQFF
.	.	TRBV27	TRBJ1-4	TGTGCCAGCAGTCCCCAGGGGCCCAAGGAAAAACTGTTTTTT	CASSPQGPKEKLFF
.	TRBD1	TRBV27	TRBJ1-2	TGTGCCAGCAGTTTATCGGGACAGAATTATGGCTACACCTTC	CASSLSGQNYGYTF
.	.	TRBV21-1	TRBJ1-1	TGTGCCAGCAGCAAATTTGGCGTCTCGGACACTGAAGCTTTCTTT	CASSKFGVSDTEAFF
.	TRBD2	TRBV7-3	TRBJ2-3	TGTGCCAGCAGCGTAGCGGGGTCGTGGGCAGATACGCAGTATTTT	CASSVAGSWADTQYF
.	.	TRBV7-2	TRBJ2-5	TGTGCCAGCAGCTTACGGGCGGGCCTCCAAGAGACCCAGTACTTC	CASSLRAGLQETQYF
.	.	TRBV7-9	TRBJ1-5	TGTGCCAGCAGCTTAGCGGGAGCCAGCAATCAGCCCCAGCATTTT	CASSLAGASNQPQHF
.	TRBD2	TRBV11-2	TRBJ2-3	TGTGCCAGCAGCTTAGAGGGCGGGGGGAGGACGCAGTATTTT	CASSLEGGGRTQYF
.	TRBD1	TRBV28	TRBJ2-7	TGTGCCAGCAGTTTCAGGGGGCGGTCCTACGGGCAGTACTTC	CASSFRGRSYGQYF
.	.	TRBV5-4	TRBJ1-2	TGTGCCAGCAGCTTGGCTCAACCTGGGGCTGGAGGCTACACCTTC	CASSLAQPGAGGYTF
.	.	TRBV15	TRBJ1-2	TGTGCCACCAGCAGAGATAAAAGGGCTAACTATGGCTACACCTTC	CATSRDKRANYGYTF
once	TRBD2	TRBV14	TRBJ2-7	TGTGCCAGCAGCCCCCCCGGGACTAGCGAGGACGAGCAGTACTTC	CASSPPGTSEDEQYF
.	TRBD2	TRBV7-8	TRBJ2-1	TGTGCCAGCAGCTTTAGGGGACTAGCGGGAGGTAATGAGCAGTTCTTC	CASSFRGLAGGNEQFF
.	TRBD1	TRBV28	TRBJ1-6	TGTGCCAGCACCACCACCGGGACAGGGGGCCGGATTTCACCCCTCCACTTT	CASTTTGTGGRISPLHF
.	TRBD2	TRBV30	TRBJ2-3	TGTGCCGGCGGGAGGGAAAATTCAGATACGCAGTATTTT	CAGGRENSDTQYF
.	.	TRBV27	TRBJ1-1	TGTGCCAGCAGTTCAACCGGGCTTGCGAACACTGAAGCTTTCTTT	CASSSTGLANTEAFF
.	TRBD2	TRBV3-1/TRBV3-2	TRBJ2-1	TGTGCCAGCAGCCAGACCGGGACTAGCGGCAATGAGCAGTTCTTC	CASSQTGTSGNEQFF
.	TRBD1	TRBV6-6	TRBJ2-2	TGTGCCAGCAGTCCGACAGGGGACTGGAAAACCGGGGAGCTGTTTTTT	CASSPTGDWKTGELFF
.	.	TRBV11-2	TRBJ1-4	TGTGCCAGCAGCTTAGATCCGGTGGGAAAGGAAAAACTGTTTTTT	CASSLDPVGKEKLFF
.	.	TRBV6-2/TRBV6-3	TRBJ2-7	TGTGCCAGCAGTTACCCGGCTAAATCCTACGAGCAGTACTTC	CASSYPAKSYEQYF
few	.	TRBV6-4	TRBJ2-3	TGTGCCAGCAGTGACTCGAGGTCGAGCACAGATACGCAGTATTTT	CASSDSRSSTDTQYF
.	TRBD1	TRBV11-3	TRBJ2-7	TGTGCCAGCAGCGATTATCAGGGGGCGACTGACGAGCAGTACTTC	CASSDYQGATDEQYF
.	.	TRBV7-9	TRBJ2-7	TGTGCCAGCAGCTTTTCGCGCTACGAGCAGTACTTC	CASSFSRYEQYF
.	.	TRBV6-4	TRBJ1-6	TGTGCCAGCAGTGACTCCTACCGGAATTCACCCCTCCACTTT	CASSDSYRNSPLHF
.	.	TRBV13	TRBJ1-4	TGTGCCAGCAGCTCCACCGATCTCAGGGTGGGAGAAAAACTGTTTTTT	CASSSTDLRVGEKLFF
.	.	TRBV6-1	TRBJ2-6	TGTGCCAGCAGGGAAATTAGTGGCTCTGGGGCCAACGTCCTGACTTTC	CASREISGSGANVLTF
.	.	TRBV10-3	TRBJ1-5	TGTGCCATCAGTGAGTCAGAGGGCCAAAGAAGCAATCAGCCCCAGCATTTT	CAISESEGQRSNQPQHF
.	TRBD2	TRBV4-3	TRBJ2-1	TGCGCCAGCAGCCAGAATCCGCCTCGTAGCGGGAGATGGGATGGTCGCTACAATGAGCAGTTCTTC	CASSQNPPRSGRWDGRYNEQFF
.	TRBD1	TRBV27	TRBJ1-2	TGTGCCAGCAGTTTTCAGGGGGAAGGTGGCTACACCTTC	CASSFQGEGGYTF
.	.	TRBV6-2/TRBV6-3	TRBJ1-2	TGTGCCAGCAGTTACAGGTCGGGCGATGGCTACACCTTC	CASSYRSGDGYTF
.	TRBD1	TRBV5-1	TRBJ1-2	TGCGCCAGCAGCTACTTACCTACTCGGACAGGCAACAACTATGGCTACACCTTC	CASSYLPTRTGNNYGYTF
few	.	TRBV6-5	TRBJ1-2	TGTGCCAGCAGCCACTTGGGGGGCGCGGGCTACACCTTC	CASSHLGGAGYTF
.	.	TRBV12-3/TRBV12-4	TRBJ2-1	TGTGCCAGCAGTTTAGGCTCGTACAATGAGCAGTTCTTC	CASSLGSYNEQFF
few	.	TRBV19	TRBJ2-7	TGTGCCAGTACCGATCAGGGTGGAGGGAGCTCCTACGAGCAGTACTTC	CASTDQGGGSSYEQYF
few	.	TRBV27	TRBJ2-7	TGTGCCAGCAGTTTACAGCATGCCTACGAGCAGTACTTC	CASSLQHAYEQYF
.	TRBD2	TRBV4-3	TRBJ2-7	TGCGCCAGCAGCCCCCCCGGGGGGAAATTCTACGAGCAGTACTTC	CASSPPGGKFYEQYF